This T cell receptor (beta chain) was recovered during a study of blood T cell repertoires in COVID-19. Looking at the study overall: Spain, Italy and the United States supplied samples that represented acute and convalescent COVID-19. The analysed material was cDNA or gDNA that came from T cells, B-cell-depleted T cells, or PBMCs.

In the original workflow: Estimates of nucleated cell counts were drawn from the amplification of reference gene primers. Sequencing was performed with immunoSEQ multiplex PCR; in TCRdb, only in-frame clones are kept and a portion is missing. V and J calls plus clone size are reproduced from that table; the DNA served to infer D and trimming. The sample records about 190,000 clones, around four fifths being singletons. This CDR3 comprises 14 residues. V was clipped by 0 bases and J by 5 bases, with 11 bases between them. The germline V gene encodes CDR1 KGHSY and CDR2 FQNENV. This receptor was identified in a man aged 45-65 years with active or convalescent COVID-19. Input material: peripheral blood. The J gene is TRBJ2-7, the V gene TRBV16, with TRBD2 as a possible D gene (6 bases). The CDR3 region is CASSQSAQRDEQYF. CDR3 bases: TGTGCCAGCAGCCAATCCGCCCAGCGGGACGAGCAGTACTTC.